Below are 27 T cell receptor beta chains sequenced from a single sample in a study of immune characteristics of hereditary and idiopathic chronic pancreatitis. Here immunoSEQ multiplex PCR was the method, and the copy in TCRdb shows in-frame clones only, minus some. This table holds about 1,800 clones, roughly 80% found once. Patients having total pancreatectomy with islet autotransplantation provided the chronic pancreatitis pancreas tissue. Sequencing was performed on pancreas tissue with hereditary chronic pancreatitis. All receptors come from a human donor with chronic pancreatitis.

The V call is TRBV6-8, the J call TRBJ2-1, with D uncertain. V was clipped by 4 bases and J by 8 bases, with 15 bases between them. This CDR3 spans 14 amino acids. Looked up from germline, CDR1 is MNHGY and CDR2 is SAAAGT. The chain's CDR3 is CASSSKYSRDEQFF. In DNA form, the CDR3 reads TGTGCCAGCAGTTCGAAGTACTCTAGGGATGAGCAGTTCTTC.

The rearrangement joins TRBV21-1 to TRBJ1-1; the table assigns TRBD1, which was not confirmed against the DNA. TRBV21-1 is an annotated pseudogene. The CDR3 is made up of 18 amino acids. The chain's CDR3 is CASSTPRPAGIMNTEAFF. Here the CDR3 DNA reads TGTGCCAGCAGCACCCCCCGGCCCGCAGGGATAATGAACACTGAAGCTTTCTTT.

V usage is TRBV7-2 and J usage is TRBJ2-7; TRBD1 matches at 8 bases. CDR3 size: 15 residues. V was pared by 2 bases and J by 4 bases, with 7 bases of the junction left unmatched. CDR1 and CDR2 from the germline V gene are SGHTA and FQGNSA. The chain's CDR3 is CASSLSQGALYEQYF. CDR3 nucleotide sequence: TGTGCCAGCAGCTTATCCCAGGGGGCTTTATACGAGCAGTACTTC. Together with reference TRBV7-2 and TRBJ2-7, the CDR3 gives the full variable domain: GAGVSQSPSNKVTEKGKDVELRCDPISGHTALYWYRQSLGQGLEFLIYFQGNSAPDKSGLPSDRFSAERTGGSVSTLTIQRTQQEDSAVYLCASSLSQGALYEQYFGPGTRLTVT.

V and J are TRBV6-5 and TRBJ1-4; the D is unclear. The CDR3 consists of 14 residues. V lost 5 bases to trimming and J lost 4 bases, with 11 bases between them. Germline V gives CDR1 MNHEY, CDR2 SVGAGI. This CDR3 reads CASSLALVNEKLFF. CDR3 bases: TGTGCCAGCAGTCTAGCCTTGGTTAATGAAAAACTGTTTTTT.

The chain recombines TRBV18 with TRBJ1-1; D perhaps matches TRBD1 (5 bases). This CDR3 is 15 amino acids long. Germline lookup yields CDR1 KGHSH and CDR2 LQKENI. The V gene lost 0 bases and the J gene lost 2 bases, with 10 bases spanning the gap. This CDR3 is CASSPPNRLNTEAFF. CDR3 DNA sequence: TGTGCCAGCTCACCACCGAACAGGCTAAACACTGAAGCTTTCTTT.

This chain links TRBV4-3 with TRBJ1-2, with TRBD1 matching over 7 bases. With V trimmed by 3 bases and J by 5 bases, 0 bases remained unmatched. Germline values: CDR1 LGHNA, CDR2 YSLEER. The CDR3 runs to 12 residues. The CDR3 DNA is TGCGCCAGCAGCCAGACAGGGTATGGCTACACCTTC. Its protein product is CASSQTGYGYTF.

The CDR3: CASTPGGALHF. CDR3 DNA: TGTGCCAGCACCCCCGGAGGGGCCCTCCACTTT. This chain connects TRBV12-3 or TRBV12-4 to TRBJ1-6; weak D call: TRBD1 (5 bases). This CDR3 is built from 11 residues. V lost 7 bases, J lost 14 bases, and 12 bases lay in between.

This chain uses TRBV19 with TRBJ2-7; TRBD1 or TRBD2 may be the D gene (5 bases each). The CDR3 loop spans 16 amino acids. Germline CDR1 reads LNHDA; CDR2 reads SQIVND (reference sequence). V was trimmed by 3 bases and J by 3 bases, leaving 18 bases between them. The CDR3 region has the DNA TGTGCCAGTAGTATCAAGGCCTCATGGGGGAACTACGAGCAGTACTTC. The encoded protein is CASSIKASWGNYEQYF.

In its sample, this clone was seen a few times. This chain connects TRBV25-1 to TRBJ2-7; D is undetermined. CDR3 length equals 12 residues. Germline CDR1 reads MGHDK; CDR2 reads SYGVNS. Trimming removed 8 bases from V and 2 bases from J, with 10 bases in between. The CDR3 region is CASATGAYEQYF. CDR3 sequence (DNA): TGTGCCAGCGCGACTGGGGCCTACGAGCAGTACTTC.

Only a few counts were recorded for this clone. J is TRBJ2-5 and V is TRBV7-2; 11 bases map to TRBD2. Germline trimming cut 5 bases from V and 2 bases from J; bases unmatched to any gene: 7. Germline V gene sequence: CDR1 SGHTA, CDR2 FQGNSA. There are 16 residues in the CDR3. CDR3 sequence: CASSAGLAGPQETQYF. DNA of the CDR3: TGTGCCAGCAGCGCTGGACTAGCGGGTCCACAAGAGACCCAGTACTTC.

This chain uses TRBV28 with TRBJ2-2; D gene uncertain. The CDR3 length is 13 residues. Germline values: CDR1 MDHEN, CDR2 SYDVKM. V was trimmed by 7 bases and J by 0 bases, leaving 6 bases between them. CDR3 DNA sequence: TGTGCCAGCAAACCAGCGAACACCGGGGAGCTGTTTTTT. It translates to CASKPANTGELFF.

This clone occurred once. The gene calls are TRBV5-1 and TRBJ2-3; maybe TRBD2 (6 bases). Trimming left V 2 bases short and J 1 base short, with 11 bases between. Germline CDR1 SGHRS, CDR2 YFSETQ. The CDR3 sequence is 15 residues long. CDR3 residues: CASSLLAARTDTQYF. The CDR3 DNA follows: TGCGCCAGCAGCTTACTAGCAGCCCGCACAGATACGCAGTATTTT.

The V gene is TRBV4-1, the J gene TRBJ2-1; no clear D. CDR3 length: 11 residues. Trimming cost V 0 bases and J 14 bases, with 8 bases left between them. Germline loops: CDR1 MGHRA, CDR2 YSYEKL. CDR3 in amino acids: CASSQDLGKFF. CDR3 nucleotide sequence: TGCGCCAGCAGCCAAGATTTGGGAAAGTTCTTC.

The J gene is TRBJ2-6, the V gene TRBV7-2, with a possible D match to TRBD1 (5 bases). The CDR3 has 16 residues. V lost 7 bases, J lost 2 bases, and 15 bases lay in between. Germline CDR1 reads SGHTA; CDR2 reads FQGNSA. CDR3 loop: CASTLGGAAGANVLTF. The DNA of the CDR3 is TGTGCCAGCACCCTAGGTGGGGCAGCTGGGGCCAACGTCCTGACTTTC.

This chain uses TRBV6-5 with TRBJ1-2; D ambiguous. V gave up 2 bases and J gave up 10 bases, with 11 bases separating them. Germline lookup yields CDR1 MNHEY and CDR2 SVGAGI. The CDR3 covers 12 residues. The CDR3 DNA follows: TGTGCCAGCAGTTACGTGGGAGGGTCCTACACCTTC. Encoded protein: CASSYVGGSYTF.

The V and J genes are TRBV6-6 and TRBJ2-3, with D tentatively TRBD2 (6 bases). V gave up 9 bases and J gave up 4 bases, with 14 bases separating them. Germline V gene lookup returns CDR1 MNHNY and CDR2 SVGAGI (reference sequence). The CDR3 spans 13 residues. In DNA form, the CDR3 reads TGTGCCAGTGGGGGGAGTGGCGCAGATACGCAGTATTTT. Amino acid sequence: CASGGSGADTQYF.

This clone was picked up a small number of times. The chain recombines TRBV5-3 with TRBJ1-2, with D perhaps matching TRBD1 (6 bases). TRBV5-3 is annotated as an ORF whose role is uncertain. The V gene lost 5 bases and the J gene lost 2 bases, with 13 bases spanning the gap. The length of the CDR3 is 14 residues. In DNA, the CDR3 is TGTGCCAGAAGTAGGAGGCAGGGGAACTATGGCTACACCTTC. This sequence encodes CARSRRQGNYGYTF.

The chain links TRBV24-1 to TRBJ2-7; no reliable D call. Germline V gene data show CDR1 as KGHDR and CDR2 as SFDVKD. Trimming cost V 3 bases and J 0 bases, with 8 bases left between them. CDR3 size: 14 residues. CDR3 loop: CATSDPDLSYEQYF. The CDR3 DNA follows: TGTGCCACCAGTGATCCGGACCTCTCCTACGAGCAGTACTTC.

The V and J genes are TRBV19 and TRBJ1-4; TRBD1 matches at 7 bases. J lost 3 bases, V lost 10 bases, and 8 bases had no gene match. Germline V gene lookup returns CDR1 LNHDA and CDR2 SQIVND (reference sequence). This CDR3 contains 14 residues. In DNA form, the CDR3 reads TGTGCCATCCCTCGGGGACAGCCTAATGAAAAACTGTTTTTT. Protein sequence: CAIPRGQPNEKLFF. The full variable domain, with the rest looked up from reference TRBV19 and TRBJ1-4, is DGGITQSPKYLFRKEGQNVTLSCEQNLNHDAMYWYRQDPGQGLRLIYYSQIVNDFQKGDIAEGYSVSREKKESFPLTVTSAQKNPTAFYLCAIPRGQPNEKLFFGSGTQLSVL.

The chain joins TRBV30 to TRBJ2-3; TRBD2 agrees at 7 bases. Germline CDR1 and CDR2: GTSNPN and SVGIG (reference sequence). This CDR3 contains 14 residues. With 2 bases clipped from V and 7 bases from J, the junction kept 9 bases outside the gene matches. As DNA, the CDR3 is TGTGCCTGGAGTCGGGGCGGGAGTGGATATACGCAGTATTTT. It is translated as CAWSRGGSGYTQYF.

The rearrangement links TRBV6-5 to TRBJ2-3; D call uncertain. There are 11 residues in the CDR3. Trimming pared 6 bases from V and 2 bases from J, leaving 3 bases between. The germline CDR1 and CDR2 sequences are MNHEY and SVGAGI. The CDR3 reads CASRATDTQYF. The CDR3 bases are TGTGCCAGCAGGGCCACAGATACGCAGTATTTT.

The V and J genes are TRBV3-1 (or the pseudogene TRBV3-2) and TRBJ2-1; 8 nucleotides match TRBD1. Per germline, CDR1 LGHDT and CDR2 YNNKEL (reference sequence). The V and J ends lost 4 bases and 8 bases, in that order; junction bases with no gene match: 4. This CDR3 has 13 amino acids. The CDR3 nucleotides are TGTGCCAGCAGCCGACAGGGGTGGGATGAGCAGTTCTTC. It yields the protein CASSRQGWDEQFF.

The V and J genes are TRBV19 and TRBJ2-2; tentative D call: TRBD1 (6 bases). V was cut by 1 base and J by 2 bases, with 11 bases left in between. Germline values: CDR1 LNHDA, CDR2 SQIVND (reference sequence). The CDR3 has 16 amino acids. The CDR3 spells CASSIAGTPNTGELFF. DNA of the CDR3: TGTGCCAGTAGTATAGCCGGGACACCAAACACCGGGGAGCTGTTTTTT.

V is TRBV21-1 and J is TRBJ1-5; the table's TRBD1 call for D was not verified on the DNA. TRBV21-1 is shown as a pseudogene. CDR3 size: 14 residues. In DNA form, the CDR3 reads TGTGCCAGCAGCAAAATAGGCAGGCTACAGCCCCAGCATTTT. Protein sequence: CASSKIGRLQPQHF.

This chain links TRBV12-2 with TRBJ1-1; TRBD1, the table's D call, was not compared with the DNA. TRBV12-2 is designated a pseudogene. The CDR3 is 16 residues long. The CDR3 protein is CASRLEQGAADTEAFF. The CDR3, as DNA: TGTGCAAGTCGCTTAGAACAGGGGGCGGCTGACACTGAAGCTTTCTTT.

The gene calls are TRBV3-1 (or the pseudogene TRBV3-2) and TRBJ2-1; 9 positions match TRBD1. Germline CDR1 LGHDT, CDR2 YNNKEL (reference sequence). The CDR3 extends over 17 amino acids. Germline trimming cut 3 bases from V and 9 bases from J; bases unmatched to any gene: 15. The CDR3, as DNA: TGTGCCAGCAGCCACGGACAGGGGTGGGAGGGCCTAGGTGAGCAGTTCTTC. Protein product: CASSHGQGWEGLGEQFF.

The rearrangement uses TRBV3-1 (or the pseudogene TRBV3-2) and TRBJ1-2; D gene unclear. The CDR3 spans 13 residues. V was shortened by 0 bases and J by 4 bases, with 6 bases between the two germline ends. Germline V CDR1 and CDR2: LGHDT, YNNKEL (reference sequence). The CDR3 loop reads CASSQDRGYGYTF. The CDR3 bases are TGTGCCAGCAGCCAAGATCGCGGCTATGGCTACACCTTC.